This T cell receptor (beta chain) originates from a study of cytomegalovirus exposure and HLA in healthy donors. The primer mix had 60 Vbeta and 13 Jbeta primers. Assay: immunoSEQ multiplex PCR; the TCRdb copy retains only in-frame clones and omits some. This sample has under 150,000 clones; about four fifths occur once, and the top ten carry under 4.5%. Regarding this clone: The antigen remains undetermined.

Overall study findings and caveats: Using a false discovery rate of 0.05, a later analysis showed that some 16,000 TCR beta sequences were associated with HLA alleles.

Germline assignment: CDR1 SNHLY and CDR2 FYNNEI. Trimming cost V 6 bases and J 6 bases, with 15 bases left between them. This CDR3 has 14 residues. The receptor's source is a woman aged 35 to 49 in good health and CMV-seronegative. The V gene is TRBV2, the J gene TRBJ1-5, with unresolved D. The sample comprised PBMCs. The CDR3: CASSGLREGQPQHF. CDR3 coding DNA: TGTGCCAGCAGCGGACTGAGGGAGGGTCAGCCCCAGCATTTT.